This T cell receptor beta chain was obtained from a study of post-analysis software for immune sequencing data (dated by TCRdb to 2014 to 2015). About the full investigation: Disease courses on record covered relapsing-remitting, secondary progressive and progressive-relapsing multiple sclerosis, though some patients had no subtype annotation. Patient repertoires were compared against around twelve previously published healthy control repertoires from donors aged 6 to 25 years. A subset of samples was prepared in parallel using single-end sample barcoding, then pooled and co-amplified after Illumina adapter ligation. Overall study results and their limits: Multiple sclerosis patients had significantly lower normalized Chao1 diversity than controls, a result that suggests substantial peripheral T-cell clonal expansion. Roughly 5 TRBV segments, including TRBV5-6, TRBV5-1 and TRBV20-1, were significantly more frequent in patients than controls. Strong co-clustering of samples prepared in the same batch was shown by direct clustering with F measure, prompting a batch-effect correction. The control group was slightly older than the multiple sclerosis patient group.

To demonstrate the VDJtools post-analysis software, TCR beta repertoires were profiled from the peripheral blood of over ten young patients with multiple sclerosis. The multiple sclerosis patients were children and adolescents ranging in age from roughly 6 to 16 years. Compared with germline, V lacks 4 bases and J lacks 1 base; bases without a gene match: 5. Based on the germline V gene, the CDR1 and CDR2 sequences are SGHTA and FQGNSA. CDR3 length: 15 amino acids, cysteine to phenylalanine. The read is trimmed to its CDR3 DNA, 45 bases read in frame from base 1. The library was obtained by PCR. Data came from an Illumina HiSeq 2500. To reduce PCR and sequencing biases, unique molecular identifiers were incorporated into the TCR beta cDNA libraries. Approximately 500,000 cDNA molecules were obtained for every 1 to 10 million input T cells, so each molecule roughly corresponded to one T cell. Patient libraries were prepared and sequenced with the same protocol used for the earlier healthy control dataset. Samples belonging to the same batch were prepared together, multiplexed and sequenced on a shared HiSeq lane. The paper's data handling went like this. MIGEC was used to process the raw barcoded reads, and molecular identifier groups with only a single read were discarded before consensus assembly and CDR3 extraction. Clonotype tables were post-analysed with VDJtools, and diversity was normalized by down-sampling all datasets to the smallest sample size. Repertoire overlap clustering matched CDR3 amino acid but not nucleotide sequences to correct batch-related cross-sample contamination. Clones were called with MiXCR by TCRdb after fastp trimmed the public reads at Q25, and only in-frame beta chains were retained. A single entry per CDR3 protein holds the most common genes and DNA from its merged rows. The V and J calls were not made by the authors but by TCRdb's processing. Present in this sample are 750,000 to 950,000 distinct CDR3 sequences, around 53% of which were seen just once. 4.6% of the sample is taken by the ten largest.

Of note for this clonotype: The clone's antigen remains unknown. The sample holds no much larger clone one base away, and base qualities are not on file.

The sequence links TRBV7-2 to TRBJ2-5; 8 bases in the middle match TRBD1. The material sequenced was blood. This sequence was found in a girl aged 5-17 years with multiple sclerosis. The CDR3 region: CASSSRTGRQETQYF. The sequence in DNA is TGTGCCAGCAGCTCCCGGACAGGGCGCCAAGAGACCCAGTACTTC.